This TCR beta chain derives from a study of monozygotic twins with inflammatory bowel disease. On this clonotype itself: No antigen is known for it.

TCRdb reprocessed the 5' RACE reads; each CDR3 protein has one entry and no DNA is given. The sample table includes over 200,000 distinct CDR3 sequences. Findings and caveats of the study: Between concordant and discordant twins, repertoire similarity failed to differ, a result that limited power may explain.

This CDR3 spans 13 amino acids. Germline assignment: CDR1 LGHNT and CDR2 FRNRAP. Sequencing was done on a sample of blood. This receptor was taken from a human donor with ulcerative colitis or Crohn's disease, or a healthy co-twin of an affected twin (not recorded which). The chain carries TRBV12-5 and TRBJ1-4. CDR3 residues: CASGHGLDEKLFF.